The sequence of this T cell receptor beta chain was determined in a study of T-cell memory formation after mild COVID-19. Overall study context: Among the donors, TCR clusters were largely specific to each donor.

The germline V gene encodes CDR1 DFQATT and CDR2 SNEGSKA (reference sequence). J lost 5 bases, V lost 4 bases, and 8 bases had no gene match. The CDR3 is 14 residues long. Whole-study findings and limits: Prior to infection, memory already included some responding clones, suggesting cross-reactive memory joined.

Concerning this clonotype itself: As yet, its antigen is unknown.

TCRdb re-analysed the 5' RACE reads in MiXCR, keeping a single row per CDR3 protein. The sample has about 450,000 distinct CDR3 sequences; less than 25% are singletons. The receptor's source is an adult woman who had mild COVID-19 (a few samples of this study predate the infection). Cell type and time point are not known. The chain is built from TRBV20-1 and TRBJ2-7, with 10 bases identical to TRBD2. The sequenced sample was PBMCs or a T cell subset sorted from them (not recorded which). The CDR3 loop is CSATASGSYDEQYF. CDR3 bases: TGCAGTGCTACAGCTAGCGGGAGTTACGACGAGCAGTACTTC.